This T cell receptor beta chain was identified in a study of T cell repertoires in cytomegalovirus infection. Study outcomes and limitations: CMV carriers with the relevant HLA were identified by cumulative public TCR beta family frequency. It was HLA-C-restricted CMV-specific TCR beta clonotypes that dominated the response ex vivo.

TCRdb called the reads again in MiXCR, with one record for every CDR3 protein. This sample has 70,000 or so distinct CDR3 sequences, with 25% to 30% found just once. Concerning this clonotype: Its antigen remains unknown.

The germline V gene has CDR1 MNHNS and CDR2 SASEGT. Trimming shortened V by 4 bases and J by 6 bases, and 13 bases separated the two germline ends. This CDR3 region has 14 residues. The TCR comes from a human donor in good health (CMV status not recorded). Some clones in this sample may be carry-over from other donors' samples. The sequencing used CD8+ T cells from cultured PBMCs, collected from culture after CMV antigen stimulation. This chain joins TRBV6-1 and TRBJ2-1, with D unresolved. The CDR3 loop reads CASSVSEEGNEQFF. In DNA, the CDR3 is TGTGCCAGCAGTGTTTCCGAGGAAGGCAATGAGCAGTTCTTC.